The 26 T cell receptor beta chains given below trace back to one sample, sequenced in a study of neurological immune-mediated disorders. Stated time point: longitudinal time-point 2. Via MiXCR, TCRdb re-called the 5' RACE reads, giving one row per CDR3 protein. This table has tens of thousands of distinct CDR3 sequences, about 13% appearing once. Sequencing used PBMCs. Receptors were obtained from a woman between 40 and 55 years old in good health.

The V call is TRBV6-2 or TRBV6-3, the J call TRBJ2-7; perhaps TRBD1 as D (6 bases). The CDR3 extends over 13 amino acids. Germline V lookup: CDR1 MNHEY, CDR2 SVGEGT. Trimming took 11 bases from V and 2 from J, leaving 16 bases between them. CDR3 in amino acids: CASRPPGAYEQYF. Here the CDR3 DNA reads TGTGCCTCACGTCCCCCAGGGGCCTACGAGCAGTACTTC.

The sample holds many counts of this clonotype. CDR3 sequence reads: CASSWTGGSYEQYF. The CDR3 DNA follows: TGTGCCAGTAGCTGGACAGGTGGGTCCTACGAGCAGTACTTC. The chain links TRBV19 to TRBJ2-7; 7 bases fit TRBD1. With V trimmed by 6 bases and J by 1 base, 6 bases remained unmatched. The CDR3 extends over 14 amino acids. The germline V gene has CDR1 LNHDA and CDR2 SQIVND (reference sequence).

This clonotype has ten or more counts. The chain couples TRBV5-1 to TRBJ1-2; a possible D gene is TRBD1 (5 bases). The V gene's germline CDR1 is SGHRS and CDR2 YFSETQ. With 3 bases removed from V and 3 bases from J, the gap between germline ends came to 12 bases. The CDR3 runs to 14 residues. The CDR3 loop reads CASSWGDRDYGYTF. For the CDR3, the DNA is TGCGCCAGCAGCTGGGGGGATCGTGACTATGGCTACACCTTC.

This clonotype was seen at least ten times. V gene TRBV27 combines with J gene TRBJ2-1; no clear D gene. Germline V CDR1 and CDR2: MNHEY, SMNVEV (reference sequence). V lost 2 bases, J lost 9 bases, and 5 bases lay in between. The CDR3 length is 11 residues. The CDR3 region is CASSLSTEQFF. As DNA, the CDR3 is TGTGCCAGCAGTTTAAGTACTGAGCAGTTCTTC.

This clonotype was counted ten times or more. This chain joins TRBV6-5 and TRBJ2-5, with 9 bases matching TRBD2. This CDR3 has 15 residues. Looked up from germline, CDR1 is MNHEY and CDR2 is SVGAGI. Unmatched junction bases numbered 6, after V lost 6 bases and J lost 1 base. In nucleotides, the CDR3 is TGTGCCAGCAGCCAGCGGGGGGTTCTCCAAGAGACCCAGTACTTC. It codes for CASSQRGVLQETQYF.

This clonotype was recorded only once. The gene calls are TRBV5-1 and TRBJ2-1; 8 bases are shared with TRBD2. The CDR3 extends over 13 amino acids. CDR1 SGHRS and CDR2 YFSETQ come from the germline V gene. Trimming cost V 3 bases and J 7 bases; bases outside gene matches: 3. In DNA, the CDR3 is TGCGCCAGCAGCTCACAGCGGGGGAATGAGCAGTTCTTC. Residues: CASSSQRGNEQFF.

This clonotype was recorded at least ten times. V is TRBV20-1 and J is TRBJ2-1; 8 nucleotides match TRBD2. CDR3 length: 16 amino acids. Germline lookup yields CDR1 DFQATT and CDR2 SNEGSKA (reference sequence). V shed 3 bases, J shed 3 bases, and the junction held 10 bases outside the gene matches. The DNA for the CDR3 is TGCAGTGCTAGGCCTTACCCGGGAGGGGTCTACAATGAGCAGTTCTTC. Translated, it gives CSARPYPGGVYNEQFF.

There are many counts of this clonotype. The CDR3 region is CASSQPPGGKRASTDTQYF. CDR3 coding DNA: TGTGCCAGCAGCCAGCCTCCAGGGGGCAAGCGAGCTAGCACAGATACGCAGTATTTT. This chain connects TRBV4-2 to TRBJ2-3; TRBD1 agrees at 8 bases. V lost 3 bases, J lost 0 bases, and 14 bases stayed unmatched. The CDR3 is made up of 19 amino acids. The germline V gene encodes CDR1 LGHNA and CDR2 YNFKEQ.

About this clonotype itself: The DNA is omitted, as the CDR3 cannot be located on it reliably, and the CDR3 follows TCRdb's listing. CDR3 sequence: CASSFYICSAGEGTDTQYF. The chain combines TRBV12-3 or TRBV12-4 with TRBJ2-3. The CDR3 is 19 amino acids in total, end residues counted.

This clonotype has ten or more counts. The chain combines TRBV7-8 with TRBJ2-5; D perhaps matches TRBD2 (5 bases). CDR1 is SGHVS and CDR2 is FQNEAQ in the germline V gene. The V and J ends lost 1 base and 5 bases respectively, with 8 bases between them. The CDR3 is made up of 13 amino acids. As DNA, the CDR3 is TGTGCCAGCAGCTTAGACAGAGGGGAGACCCAGTACTTC. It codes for CASSLDRGETQYF.

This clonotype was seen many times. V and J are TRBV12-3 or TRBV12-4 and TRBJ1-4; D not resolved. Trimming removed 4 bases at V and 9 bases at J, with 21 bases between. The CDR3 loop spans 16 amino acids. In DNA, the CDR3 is TGTGCCAGCAGTTCCCTTTCGAGTTTACAGCGGCAAAAACTGTTTTTT. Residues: CASSSLSSLQRQKLFF.

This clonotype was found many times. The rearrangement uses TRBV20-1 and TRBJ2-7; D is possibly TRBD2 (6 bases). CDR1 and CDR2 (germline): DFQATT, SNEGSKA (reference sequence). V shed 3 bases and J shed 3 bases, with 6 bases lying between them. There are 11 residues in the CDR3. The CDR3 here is CSASGSYEQYF. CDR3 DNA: TGCAGTGCTAGCGGGAGCTACGAGCAGTACTTC.

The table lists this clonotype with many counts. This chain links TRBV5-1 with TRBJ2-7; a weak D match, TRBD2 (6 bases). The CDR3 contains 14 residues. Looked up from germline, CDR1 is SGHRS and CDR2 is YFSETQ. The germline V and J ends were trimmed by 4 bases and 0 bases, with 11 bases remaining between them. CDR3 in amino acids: CASSPRGSSYEQYF. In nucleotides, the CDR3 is TGCGCCAGCAGCCCACGGGGGAGCTCCTACGAGCAGTACTTC.

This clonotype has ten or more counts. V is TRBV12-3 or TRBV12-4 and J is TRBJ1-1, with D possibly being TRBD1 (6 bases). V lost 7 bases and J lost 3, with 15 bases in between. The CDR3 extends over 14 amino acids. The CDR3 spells CASTAGQGYTEAFF. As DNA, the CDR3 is TGTGCCAGCACCGCTGGGCAGGGGTACACTGAAGCTTTCTTT.

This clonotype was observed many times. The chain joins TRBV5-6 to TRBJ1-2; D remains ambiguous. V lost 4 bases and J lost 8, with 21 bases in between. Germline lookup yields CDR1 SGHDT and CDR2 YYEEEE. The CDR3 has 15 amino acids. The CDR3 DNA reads TGTGCCAGCAGCAGACGGACCCTACCTGGCGGGGGCTACACCTTC. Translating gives CASSRRTLPGGGYTF.

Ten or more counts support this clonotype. CDR3 DNA sequence: TGTGCCAGCAGCCAAGAGTGGCGGGGGGGTTTCTACGAGCAGTACTTC. Its translation is CASSQEWRGGFYEQYF. J is TRBJ2-7 and V is TRBV4-2; 9 bases are a match to TRBD2. This CDR3 region has 16 residues. Per the germline V gene, CDR1 is LGHNA and CDR2 is YNFKEQ. Germline trimming cut 0 bases from V and 3 bases from J; bases unmatched to any gene: 6.

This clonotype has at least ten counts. The DNA of the CDR3 is TGTGCCAGCAGCCTAGGGGCGGACCCTAGCACAGATACGCAGTATTTT. Amino acids: CASSLGADPSTDTQYF. The V and J genes are TRBV5-6 and TRBJ2-3; D is possibly TRBD1 (5 bases). Germline CDR1 SGHDT, CDR2 YYEEEE. There are 16 residues in the CDR3. The germline V and J ends were trimmed by 4 bases and 0 bases, with 15 bases remaining between them.

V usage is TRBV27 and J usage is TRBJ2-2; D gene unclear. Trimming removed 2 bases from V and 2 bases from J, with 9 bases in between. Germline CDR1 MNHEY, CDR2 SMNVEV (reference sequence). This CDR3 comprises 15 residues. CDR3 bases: TGTGCCAGCAGTTTACGATGGGGAAACACCGGGGAGCTGTTTTTT. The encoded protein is CASSLRWGNTGELFF.

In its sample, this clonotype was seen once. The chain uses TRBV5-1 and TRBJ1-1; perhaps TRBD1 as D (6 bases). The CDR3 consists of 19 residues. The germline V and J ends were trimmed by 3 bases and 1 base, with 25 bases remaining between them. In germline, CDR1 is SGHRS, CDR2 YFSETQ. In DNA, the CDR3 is TGCGCCAGCAGCTGGCGACAGGTGAGGGGAGAACAAGGGAACACTGAAGCTTTCTTT. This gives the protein CASSWRQVRGEQGNTEAFF. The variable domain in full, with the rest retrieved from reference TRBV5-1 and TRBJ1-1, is KAGVTQTPRYLIKTRGQQVTLSCSPISGHRSVSWYQQTPGQGLQFLFEYFSETQRNKGNFPGRFSGRQFSNSRSEMNVSTLELGDSALYLCASSWRQVRGEQGNTEAFFGQGTRLTVV.

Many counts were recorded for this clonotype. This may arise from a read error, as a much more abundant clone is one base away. The CDR3 DNA is TGTGCCAGCAGCTTAGAGGCGAACACTGAAGCTTTCTTT. Residues: CASSLEANTEAFF. The chain combines TRBV7-2 with TRBJ1-1; D ambiguous. V was clipped by 1 base and J by 1 base, with 4 bases between them. The CDR3 loop spans 13 amino acids. CDR1 is SGHTA and CDR2 is FQGNSA in the germline V gene.

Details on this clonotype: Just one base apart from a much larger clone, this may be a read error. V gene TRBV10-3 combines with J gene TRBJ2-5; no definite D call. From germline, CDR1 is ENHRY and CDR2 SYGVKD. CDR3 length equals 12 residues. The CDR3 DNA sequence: TGTGCCTCCAACGGCGGCCAAGAGACCCAGCACTTC. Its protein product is CASNGGQETQHF.

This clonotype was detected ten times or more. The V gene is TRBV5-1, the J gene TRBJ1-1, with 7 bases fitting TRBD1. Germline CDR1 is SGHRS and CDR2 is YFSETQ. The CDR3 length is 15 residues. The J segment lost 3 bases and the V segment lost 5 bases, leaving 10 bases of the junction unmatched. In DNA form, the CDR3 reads TGCGCCAGCAGATTTGACCCAGGGGGATACACTGAAGCTTTCTTT. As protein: CASRFDPGGYTEAFF.

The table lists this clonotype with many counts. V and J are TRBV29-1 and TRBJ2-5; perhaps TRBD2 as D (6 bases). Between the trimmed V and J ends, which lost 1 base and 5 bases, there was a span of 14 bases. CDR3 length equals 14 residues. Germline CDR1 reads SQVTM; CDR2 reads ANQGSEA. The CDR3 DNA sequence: TGCAGCGTTGAAGGGACGGGGGTCGCGGAGACCCAGTACTTC. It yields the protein CSVEGTGVAETQYF.

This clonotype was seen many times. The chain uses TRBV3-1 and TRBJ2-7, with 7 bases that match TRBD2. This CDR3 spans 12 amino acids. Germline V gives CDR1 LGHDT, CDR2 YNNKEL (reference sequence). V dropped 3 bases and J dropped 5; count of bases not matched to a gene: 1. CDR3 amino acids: CASSQAGDEQYF. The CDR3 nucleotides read TGTGCCAGCAGCCAGGCGGGGGACGAGCAGTACTTC.

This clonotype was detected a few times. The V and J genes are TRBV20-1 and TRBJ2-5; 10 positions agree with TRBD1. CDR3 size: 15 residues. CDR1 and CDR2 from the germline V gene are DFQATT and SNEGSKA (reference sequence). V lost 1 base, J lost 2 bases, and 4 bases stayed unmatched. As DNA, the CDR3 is TGCAGTGCTAGAGCCCGGACAGGGGGTCAAGAGACCCAGTACTTC. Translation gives CSARARTGGQETQYF.

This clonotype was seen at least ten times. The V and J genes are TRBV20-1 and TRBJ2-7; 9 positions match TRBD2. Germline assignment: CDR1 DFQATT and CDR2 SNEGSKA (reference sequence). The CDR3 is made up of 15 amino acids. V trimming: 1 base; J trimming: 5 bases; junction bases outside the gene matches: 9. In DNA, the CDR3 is TGCAGTGCTAGAGTCGGCGGGAGGGCCCATAACGAGCAGTACTTC. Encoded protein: CSARVGGRAHNEQYF.